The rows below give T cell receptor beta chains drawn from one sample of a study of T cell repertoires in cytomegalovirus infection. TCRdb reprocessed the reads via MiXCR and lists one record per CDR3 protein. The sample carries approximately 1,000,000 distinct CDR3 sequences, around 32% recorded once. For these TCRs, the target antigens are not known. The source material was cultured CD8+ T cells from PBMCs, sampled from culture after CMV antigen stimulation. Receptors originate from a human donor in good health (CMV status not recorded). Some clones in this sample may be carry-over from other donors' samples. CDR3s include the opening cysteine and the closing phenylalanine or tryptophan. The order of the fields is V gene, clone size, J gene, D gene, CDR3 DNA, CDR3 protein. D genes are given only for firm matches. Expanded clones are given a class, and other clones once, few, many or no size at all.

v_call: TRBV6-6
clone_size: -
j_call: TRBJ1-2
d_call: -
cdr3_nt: TGTGCCAGCAGCTCCCCGGGACGAGGCTATGGCTACACCTTC
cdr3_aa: CASSSPGRGYGYTF

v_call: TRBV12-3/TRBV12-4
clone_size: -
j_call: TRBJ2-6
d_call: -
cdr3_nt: TGTGCCAGCAGTTCCCGGACCATCTCTGGGGCCAACGTCCTGACTTTC
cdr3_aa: CASSSRTISGANVLTF

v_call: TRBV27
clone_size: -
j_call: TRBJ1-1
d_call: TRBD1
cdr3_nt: TGTGCCAGCAGTTTAAACCCCGGGACAGGTGAGATCGCTTTCTTT
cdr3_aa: CASSLNPGTGEIAFF

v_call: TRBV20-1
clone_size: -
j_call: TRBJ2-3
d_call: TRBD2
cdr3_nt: TGCAGTGCTAGAGATCCCGGGGGGGACCTCACAGATACGCAGTATTTT
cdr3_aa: CSARDPGGDLTDTQYF

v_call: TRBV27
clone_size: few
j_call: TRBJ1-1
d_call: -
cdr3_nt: TGTGCCAGCAGTCCCTACTCCGGGACACTAAACACTGAAGCTTTCTTT
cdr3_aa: CASSPYSGTLNTEAFF

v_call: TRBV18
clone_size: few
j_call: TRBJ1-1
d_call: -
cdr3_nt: TGTGCCAGCTCACGAGGGAAGGAAGGGACGAACACTGAAGCTTTCTTT
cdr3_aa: CASSRGKEGTNTEAFF

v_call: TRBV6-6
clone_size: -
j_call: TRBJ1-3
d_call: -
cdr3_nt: TGTGCCAGCAGTTACGGACTTAAGGGGCCTGGAAACACCATATATTTT
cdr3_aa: CASSYGLKGPGNTIYF

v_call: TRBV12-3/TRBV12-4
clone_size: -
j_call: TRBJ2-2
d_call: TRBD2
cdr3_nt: TGTGCCAGCAGTTTTTATGGGGGGGGAAACACCGGGGAGCTGTTTTTT
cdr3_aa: CASSFYGGGNTGELFF

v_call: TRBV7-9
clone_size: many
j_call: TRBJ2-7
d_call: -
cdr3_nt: TGTGCCAGCAGCCCAGGGGAGGGGCCCACCTACGAGCAGTACTTC
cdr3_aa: CASSPGEGPTYEQYF

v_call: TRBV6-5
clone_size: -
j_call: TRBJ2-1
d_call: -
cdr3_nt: TGTGCCAGCAGTTATGACCAAGACAATGAGCAGTTCTTC
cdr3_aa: CASSYDQDNEQFF

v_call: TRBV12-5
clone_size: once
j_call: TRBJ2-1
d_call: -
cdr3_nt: TGTGCTAGTGGAGGAGGGTTTAACCTGAATGAGCAGTTCTTC
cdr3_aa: CASGGGFNLNEQFF

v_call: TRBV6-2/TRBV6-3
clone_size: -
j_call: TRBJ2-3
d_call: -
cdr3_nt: TGTGCCAGCAGTATGGGAAGGGATACGCAGTATTTT
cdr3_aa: CASSMGRDTQYF

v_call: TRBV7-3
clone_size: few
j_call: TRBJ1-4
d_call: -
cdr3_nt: TGTGCCAGCAGCTCCAGGCTCCGGGACACCAATGAAAAACTGTTTTTT
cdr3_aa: CASSSRLRDTNEKLFF

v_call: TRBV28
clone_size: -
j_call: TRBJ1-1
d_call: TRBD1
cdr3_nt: TGTGCCAGCAGACTTCAAGGGGGCTCATTAAAATTGAACACTGAAGCTTTCTTT
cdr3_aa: CASRLQGGSLKLNTEAFF

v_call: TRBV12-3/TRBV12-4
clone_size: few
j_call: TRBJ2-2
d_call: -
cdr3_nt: TGTGCCAGCAGTCGACTCCTTCCGAACACCGGGGAGCTGTTTTTT
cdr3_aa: CASSRLLPNTGELFF

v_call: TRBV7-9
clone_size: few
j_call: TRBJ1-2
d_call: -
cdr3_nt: TGTGCCAGCAGCCAAGGGAACGGTCTCAGATATGGCTACACCTTC
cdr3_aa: CASSQGNGLRYGYTF

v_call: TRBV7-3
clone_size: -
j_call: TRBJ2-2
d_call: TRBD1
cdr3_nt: TGTGCCAGCAGCCTTTTTTCACAGGGGACCGGGGAGCTGTTTTTT
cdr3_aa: CASSLFSQGTGELFF

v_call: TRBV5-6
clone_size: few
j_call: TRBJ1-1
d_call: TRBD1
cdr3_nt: TGTGCCAGCAGGTTGAACAGGGGGTCGAACACTGAAGCTTTCTTT
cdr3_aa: CASRLNRGSNTEAFF

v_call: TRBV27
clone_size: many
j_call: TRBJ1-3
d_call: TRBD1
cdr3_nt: TGTGCCAGCAGTTTATACGCCGGGACAGGCCCGTTCTCTGGAAACACCATATATTTT
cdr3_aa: CASSLYAGTGPFSGNTIYF

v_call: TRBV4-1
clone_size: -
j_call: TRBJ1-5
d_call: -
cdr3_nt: TGCGCCAGCAGCCAAGAGGGGGCGGATCAGCCCCAGCATTTT
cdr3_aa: CASSQEGADQPQHF

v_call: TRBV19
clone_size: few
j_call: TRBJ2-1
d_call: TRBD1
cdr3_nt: TGTGCCAGTAGTATACCCCCCAAGACAGGGTGGATGGACAATGAGCAGTTCTTC
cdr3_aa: CASSIPPKTGWMDNEQFF

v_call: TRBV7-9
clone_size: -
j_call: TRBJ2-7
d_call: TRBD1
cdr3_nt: TGTGCCAGCAGGTCGGGACAGGGAAGCTCCTACGAGCAGTACTTC
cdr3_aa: CASRSGQGSSYEQYF

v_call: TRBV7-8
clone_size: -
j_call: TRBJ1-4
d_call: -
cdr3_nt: TGTGCCAGCATGATGGGCAGGGTTAACGAAAAACTGTTATTT
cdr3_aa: CASMMGRVNEKLLF

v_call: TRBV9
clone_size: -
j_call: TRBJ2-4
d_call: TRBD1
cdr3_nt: TGTGCCAGCAGTCCATTCCCTGCCCCGGGACAGGCTATTAAGGGCAAAAACATTCAGTACTTC
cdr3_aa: CASSPFPAPGQAIKGKNIQYF

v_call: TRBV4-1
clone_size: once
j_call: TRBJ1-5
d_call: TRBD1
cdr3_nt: TGTGCCAGCAGCCAAGAGACAGGGGGCTCAAATAATCAGCCCCAGCATTTT
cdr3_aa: CASSQETGGSNNQPQHF

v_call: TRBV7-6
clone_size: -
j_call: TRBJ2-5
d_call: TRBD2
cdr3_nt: TGTGCCAGCAGGGGTATGACTAGCGGGGGCCAAGAGACCCAGTACTTC
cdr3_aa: CASRGMTSGGQETQYF

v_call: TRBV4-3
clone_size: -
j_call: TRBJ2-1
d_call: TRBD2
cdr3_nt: TGCGCCAGCAGCCAAGGGGCACTAGCGGGACCCTACAATGAGCAGTTCTTC
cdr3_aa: CASSQGALAGPYNEQFF

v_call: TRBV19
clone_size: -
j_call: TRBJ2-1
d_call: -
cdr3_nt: TGTGCCAGTAGTGAAGTGGCCAATGAGCAGTTCTTC
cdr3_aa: CASSEVANEQFF

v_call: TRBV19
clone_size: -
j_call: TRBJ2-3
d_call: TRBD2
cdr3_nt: TGTGCCAGTAGTCCCTCTAGCGGGGGCAGCCTCACAGATACGCAGTATTTT
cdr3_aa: CASSPSSGGSLTDTQYF

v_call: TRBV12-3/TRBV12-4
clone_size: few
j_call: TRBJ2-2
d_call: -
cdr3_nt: TGTGCCAGCAGTTTCAGAGGAAGCAACCCCGGGGAGCTGTTTTTT
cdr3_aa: CASSFRGSNPGELFF

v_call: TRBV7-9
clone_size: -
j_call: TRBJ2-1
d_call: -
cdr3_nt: TGTGCCAGCAGCCCAGGGAGGGTCAGGGGCCATGAGCAGTTCTTC
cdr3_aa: CASSPGRVRGHEQFF

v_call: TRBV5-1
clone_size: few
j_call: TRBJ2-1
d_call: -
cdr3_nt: TGCGCCAGCAGCGCCGCCAGGGGATTGGATGAGCAGTTCTTC
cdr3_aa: CASSAARGLDEQFF

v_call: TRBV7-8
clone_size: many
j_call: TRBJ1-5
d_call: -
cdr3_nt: TGTGCCAGCAGCTTAGTGGGGACACCGATTAACAATCAGCCCCAGCATTTT
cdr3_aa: CASSLVGTPINNQPQHF

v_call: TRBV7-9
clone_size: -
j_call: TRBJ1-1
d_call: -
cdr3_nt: TGTGCCAGCAGGGAACCGAGTGGGGCTGAAGCTTTCTTT
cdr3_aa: CASREPSGAEAFF

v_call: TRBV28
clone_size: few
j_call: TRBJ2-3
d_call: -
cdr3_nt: TGTGCCAGCAGTTTGGGCAGGTTTCCTTCTAGCACAGATACGCAGTATTTT
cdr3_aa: CASSLGRFPSSTDTQYF

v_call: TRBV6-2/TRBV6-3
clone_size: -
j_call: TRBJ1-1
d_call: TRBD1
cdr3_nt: TGTGCCAGCAGATACCACAGGGGAGGGAACACTGAAGCTTTCTTT
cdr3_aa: CASRYHRGGNTEAFF

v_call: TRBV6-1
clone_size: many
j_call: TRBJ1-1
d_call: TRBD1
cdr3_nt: TGTGCCAGCAGTTTAGGGGGCTCGGGCCCCGAGGCTTTCTTT
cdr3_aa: CASSLGGSGPEAFF

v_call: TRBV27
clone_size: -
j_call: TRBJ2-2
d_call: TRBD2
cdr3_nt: TGTGCCAGCACCCGGGGGGTCGGTGAACCCGGGGAGCTGTTTTTT
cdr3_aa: CASTRGVGEPGELFF

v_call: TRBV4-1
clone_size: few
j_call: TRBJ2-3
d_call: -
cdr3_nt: TGCGCCAGCAGCCAAGAACCCCGGGCGGGGTGGGGCACAGATACGCAGTATTTT
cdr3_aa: CASSQEPRAGWGTDTQYF

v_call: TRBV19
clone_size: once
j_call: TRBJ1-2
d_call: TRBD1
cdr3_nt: TGTGCCAGTAGTATTGGATGGACAGGGACCGCTGATGGCTACACCTTC
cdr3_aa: CASSIGWTGTADGYTF

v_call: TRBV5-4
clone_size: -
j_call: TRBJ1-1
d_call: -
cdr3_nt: TGTGCCAGCAGCCTCCGGGACCCCGGGAGGACTGAAGCTTTCTTT
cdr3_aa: CASSLRDPGRTEAFF

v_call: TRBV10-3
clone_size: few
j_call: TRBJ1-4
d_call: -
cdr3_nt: TGTGCCATCAAAGACAGGACGAATGAAAAACTGTTTTTT
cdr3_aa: CAIKDRTNEKLFF

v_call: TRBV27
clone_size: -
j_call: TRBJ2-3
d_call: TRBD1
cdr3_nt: TGTGTCAGCAGCTATAGGGACAGGGGGACAGATACGCAGTATTTT
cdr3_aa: CVSSYRDRGTDTQYF

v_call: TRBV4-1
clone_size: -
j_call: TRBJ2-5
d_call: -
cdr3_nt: TGCGCCAGCAGCGGACATGAACAGAAAGAGACCCAGTACTTC
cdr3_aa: CASSGHEQKETQYF

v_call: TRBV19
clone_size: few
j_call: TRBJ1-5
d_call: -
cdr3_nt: TGTGCCAGTAGAACCTCGGGACGAACCTATTTT
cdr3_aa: CASRTSGRTYF

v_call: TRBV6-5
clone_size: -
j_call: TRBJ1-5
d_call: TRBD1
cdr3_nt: TGTGCCAGCAGTTACGCGACAGGGGATCAGCCCCAGCATTTT
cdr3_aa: CASSYATGDQPQHF

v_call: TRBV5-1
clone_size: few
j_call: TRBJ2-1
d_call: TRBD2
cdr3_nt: TGCGCCAGCAGCTCTGACAAACTAGCGGGGAACTACAATGAGCAGTTCTTC
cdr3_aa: CASSSDKLAGNYNEQFF